The 29 T cell receptor beta chains below come from one sample, sequenced in a study of cytotoxic CD8 clonotypes in ibrutinib-treated CLL. Libraries were prepared by immunoSEQ multiplex PCR; TCRdb keeps only in-frame clonotypes and omits some of them. The sample records approximately 70,000 clones, about nine tenths being singletons. Specimen: PBMCs, collected after 12 months of ibrutinib treatment. These receptors were collected from a human donor with chronic lymphocytic leukemia.

The chain carries TRBV5-1 and TRBJ1-1, with TRBD1 identical over 8 bases. CDR1 and CDR2 (germline): SGHRS, YFSETQ. Germline trimming cut 3 bases from V and 4 bases from J; bases unmatched to any gene: 11. This CDR3 has 16 residues. CDR3 nucleotides: TGCGCCAGCAGCTCACGCCCACAGGGGGGGAGCACTGAAGCTTTCTTT. Its protein is CASSSRPQGGSTEAFF.

This clone was found a few times. The chain employs TRBV10-3 and TRBJ1-5, with a weak D call TRBD1 (5 bases). Trimming pared 6 bases from V and 5 bases from J, leaving 11 bases between. The germline V gene has CDR1 ENHRY and CDR2 SYGVKD. CDR3 size: 13 residues. The CDR3 nucleotides are TGTGCCATCAGACAGGCGGAAGATCAGCCCCAGCATTTT. This gives the protein CAIRQAEDQPQHF.

The J gene is TRBJ2-3, the V gene TRBV18; no clear D. The germline V gene encodes CDR1 KGHSH and CDR2 LQKENI. Trimming removed 3 bases at V and 6 bases at J, with 22 bases between. The CDR3 sequence is 17 residues long. The CDR3 here is CASSPLDMVEGYDTQYF. CDR3 DNA sequence: TGTGCCAGCTCACCGTTGGATATGGTAGAAGGGTACGATACGCAGTATTTT.

This sequence joins TRBV30 and TRBJ1-1; a possible D gene is TRBD1 (6 bases). Germline CDR1 and CDR2: GTSNPN and SVGIG (reference sequence). CDR3 length equals 14 residues. The germline V and J ends were trimmed by 0 bases and 0 bases, with 8 bases remaining between them. As DNA, the CDR3 is TGTGCCTGGAGTGTACAGGGAGTGAACACTGAAGCTTTCTTT. Amino acid sequence: CAWSVQGVNTEAFF.

The chain employs TRBV5-1 and TRBJ2-1, with TRBD1 as a possible D gene (5 bases). Germline V gene lookup returns CDR1 SGHRS and CDR2 YFSETQ. The CDR3 extends over 16 amino acids. Trimming pared 0 bases from V and 0 bases from J, leaving 10 bases between. Here the CDR3 DNA reads TGCGCCAGCAGCTTGGACAGGACAAGCTCCTACAATGAGCAGTTCTTC. Protein: CASSLDRTSSYNEQFF.

The chain has TRBV28 and TRBJ1-3; D uncertain. V lost 0 bases, J lost 2 bases, and 5 bases lay in between. This CDR3 spans 14 amino acids. The V gene's germline CDR1 is MDHEN and CDR2 SYDVKM. CDR3 loop: CASSLWGTGNTIYF. For the CDR3, the DNA is TGTGCCAGCAGTTTATGGGGTACTGGAAACACCATATATTTT.

This clone was counted between two and nine times. This chain links TRBV7-3 with TRBJ2-5; 7 bases fit TRBD2. The CDR3 sequence is 13 residues long. The ends lost 5 bases at V and 9 bases at J; junction bases unmatched: 9. Per the germline V gene, CDR1 is SGHTA and CDR2 is FQGTGA. The CDR3: CASSPRGREAQYF. CDR3 bases: TGTGCCAGCAGCCCCCGTGGTCGGGAGGCCCAGTACTTC.

CDR3 nucleotides: TGCGCCAGCAGTCCCCAGATTACTACAGGAGGCGCCAAAAACATTCAGTACTTC. Translation gives CASSPQITTGGAKNIQYF. The rearrangement joins TRBV5-1 to TRBJ2-4; the D call may be TRBD1 or TRBD2 (5 bases each). Germline V lookup: CDR1 SGHRS, CDR2 YFSETQ. V lost 5 bases to trimming and J lost 1 base, with 22 bases between them. CDR3 size: 18 residues.

The V gene is TRBV14, the J gene TRBJ1-3, with TRBD1 as a possible D gene (6 bases). The CDR3 loop spans 16 amino acids. CDR1 SGHDN and CDR2 FVKESK come from the germline V gene. V was cut by 4 bases and J by 0 bases, with 13 bases left in between. The DNA of the CDR3 is TGTGCCAGCAGCCTTACAGGGACCGGCTCTGGAAACACCATATATTTT. It specifies CASSLTGTGSGNTIYF.

For the CDR3, the DNA is TGTGCCAGTAGTATTTGGGACGACACCGGGGAGCTGTTTTTT. It specifies CASSIWDDTGELFF. The rearrangement links TRBV19 to TRBJ2-2; D possibly matches TRBD1 or TRBD2 (5 bases each). The germline V gene encodes CDR1 LNHDA and CDR2 SQIVND (reference sequence). This CDR3 contains 14 residues. V was pared by 3 bases and J by 3 bases, with 8 bases between.

The chain uses TRBV7-9 and TRBJ2-1; the match to TRBD2 covers 7 bases. With 7 bases clipped from V and 6 bases from J, the junction kept 12 bases outside the gene matches. The germline V gene encodes CDR1 SEHNR and CDR2 FQNEAQ (reference sequence). This CDR3 region has 15 residues. The CDR3 sequence: CASTMPTASGNEQFF. In nucleotides, the CDR3 is TGTGCCAGCACCATGCCAACGGCTAGCGGCAATGAGCAGTTCTTC.

This clone was detected only once. The CDR3 region is CASSDRGTDTQYF. The CDR3 coding sequence is TGTGCCAGCTCCGACAGAGGCACAGATACGCAGTATTTT. V gene TRBV5-6 combines with J gene TRBJ2-3, with D possibly being TRBD1 (5 bases). Germline V CDR1 and CDR2: SGHDT, YYEEEE. The CDR3 is 13 amino acids. V gave up 7 bases and J gave up 1 base, with 10 bases separating them.

This chain links TRBV5-1 with TRBJ1-1, with D uncertain. Looked up from germline, CDR1 is SGHRS and CDR2 is YFSETQ. This CDR3 comprises 14 residues. Between the trimmed V and J ends, which lost 0 bases and 2 bases, there was a span of 8 bases. The chain's CDR3 is CASSLDGRNTEAFF. The DNA of the CDR3 is TGCGCCAGCAGCTTGGACGGACGTAACACTGAAGCTTTCTTT. The whole variable domain, remainder taken from reference TRBV5-1 and TRBJ1-1, is KAGVTQTPRYLIKTRGQQVTLSCSPISGHRSVSWYQQTPGQGLQFLFEYFSETQRNKGNFPGRFSGRQFSNSRSEMNVSTLELGDSALYLCASSLDGRNTEAFFGQGTRLTVV.

The chain links TRBV2 to TRBJ1-5; D perhaps matches TRBD1 (5 bases). This CDR3 is built from 16 residues. V was cut by 5 bases and J by 2 bases, with 16 bases left in between. CDR1 and CDR2 (germline): SNHLY, FYNNEI. Here the CDR3 DNA reads TGTGCCAGCAGTCTGGCTTCAGGGTCTGGCAATCAGCCCCAGCATTTT. It codes for CASSLASGSGNQPQHF.

This clone came up once. CDR3 loop: CASSSGGLSGNTIYF. The DNA for the CDR3 is TGCGCCAGCAGCTCAGGGGGACTCTCTGGAAACACCATATATTTT. This chain joins TRBV5-1 and TRBJ1-3; 7 positions match TRBD1. The CDR3 sequence is 15 residues long. J gave up 0 bases and V 3 bases, and 3 bases lay outside the gene matches. Germline CDR1 and CDR2: SGHRS and YFSETQ. Filled out from reference TRBV5-1 and TRBJ1-3, the complete variable domain reads KAGVTQTPRYLIKTRGQQVTLSCSPISGHRSVSWYQQTPGQGLQFLFEYFSETQRNKGNFPGRFSGRQFSNSRSEMNVSTLELGDSALYLCASSSGGLSGNTIYFGEGSWLTVV.

J is TRBJ2-6 and V is TRBV9; 10 positions match TRBD1. The CDR3 runs 19 residues. Losses at the gene ends were 4 bases for V and 2 bases for J; bases not matched to a gene: 12. Germline V gives CDR1 SGDLS, CDR2 YYNGEE. Here the CDR3 DNA reads TGTGCCAGCAGCAAAAGCTTGGGACAGGGGTTGGCTGGGGCCAACGTCCTGACTTTC. Translating gives CASSKSLGQGLAGANVLTF.

The chain combines TRBV21-1 with TRBJ2-2; the table's D call, TRBD1, has no DNA check behind it. TRBV21-1 is a listed pseudogene. The CDR3 has 17 amino acids. Written as DNA, the CDR3 is TGTGCCAGCAGCAAAGGCGTTAGACAGGGGGCGACCGGGGAGCTGTTTTTT. Translation: CASSKGVRQGATGELFF.

V and J are TRBV19 and TRBJ1-1; TRBD1 matches at 8 bases. CDR1 is LNHDA and CDR2 is SQIVND in the germline V gene (reference sequence). CDR3 length: 18 residues. V lost 3 bases, J lost 4 bases, and 16 bases stayed unmatched. The CDR3 DNA follows: TGTGCCAGTAGTATTTTAGGGATTGGGGACAGGCGAGGCACTGAAGCTTTCTTT. Amino acid sequence: CASSILGIGDRRGTEAFF.

CDR3 nucleotides: TGTGCCAGCAGCCCGACAGTTAACTCCTACGAGCAGTACTTC. Amino acid sequence: CASSPTVNSYEQYF. The chain is built from TRBV7-3 and TRBJ2-7; tentative D call: TRBD1 (5 bases). Germline V gene sequence: CDR1 SGHTA, CDR2 FQGTGA. V lost 5 bases to trimming and J lost 0 bases, with 11 bases between them. The CDR3 runs to 14 residues. Full variable domain (outside the CDR3, taken from reference TRBV7-3 and TRBJ2-7): GAGVSQTPSNKVTEKGKYVELRCDPISGHTALYWYRQSLGQGPEFLIYFQGTGAADDSGLPNDRFFAVRPEGSVSTLKIQRTERGDSAVYLCASSPTVNSYEQYFGPGTRLTVT.

The chain carries TRBV5-1 and TRBJ2-1; 10 positions agree with TRBD1. This CDR3 contains 14 residues. Trimming cost V 4 bases and J 7 bases; bases outside gene matches: 5. Germline V gene data show CDR1 as SGHRS and CDR2 as YFSETQ. The CDR3 sequence is CASSGWTGGNEQFF. The CDR3 bases are TGCGCCAGCAGCGGGTGGACAGGGGGGAATGAGCAGTTCTTC.

The chain joins TRBV7-6 to TRBJ2-3; TRBD2 is a possible D gene (7 bases). From germline, CDR1 is SGHVS and CDR2 FNYEAQ. The CDR3 runs 15 residues. V dropped 0 bases and J dropped 2 bases, with 9 bases sitting between them. The CDR3 region has the DNA TGTGCCAGCAGCTTAGCGGGGGGGGCCACAGATACGCAGTATTTT. As protein: CASSLAGGATDTQYF.

This chain uses TRBV5-5 with TRBJ1-5; the D is unclear. The CDR3 spans 15 residues. Germline CDR1 and CDR2: SGHKS and YYEKEE (reference sequence). Trimming left V 1 base short and J 7 bases short, with 15 bases between. The CDR3 sequence is CASSLLEGSRQPQHF. CDR3 DNA: TGTGCCAGCAGCTTGTTAGAGGGATCTAGGCAGCCCCAGCATTTT.

This clone came up a few times. The V call is TRBV28, the J call TRBJ2-2, with 8 bases lining up with TRBD1. Germline-derived CDR1 and CDR2 are MDHEN and SYDVKM. This CDR3 region has 16 residues. Trimming cost V 2 bases and J 3 bases; bases outside gene matches: 5. Here the CDR3 DNA reads TGTGCCAGCAGTTTACAGGGGGCGGTTGACACCGGGGAGCTGTTTTTT. Its protein is CASSLQGAVDTGELFF. The whole variable domain, remainder taken from reference TRBV28 and TRBJ2-2, is DVKVTQSSRYLVKRTGEKVFLECVQDMDHENMFWYRQDPGLGLRLIYFSYDVKMKEKGDIPEGYSVSREKKERFSLILESASTNQTSMYLCASSLQGAVDTGELFFGEGSRLTVL.

This chain joins TRBV2 and TRBJ1-6; tentative D call: TRBD1 (6 bases). This CDR3 is 15 amino acids long. V dropped 3 bases and J dropped 10 bases, with 16 bases sitting between them. CDR1 is SNHLY, CDR2 FYNNEI, per germline. The CDR3 protein is CASSESGGYYSPLHF. CDR3 bases: TGTGCCAGCAGTGAGTCTGGGGGCTATTACTCACCCCTCCACTTT.

This chain links TRBV6-5 with TRBJ1-2; no reliable D call. The germline V and J ends were trimmed by 6 bases and 0 bases, with 8 bases remaining between them. There are 13 residues in the CDR3. Germline V gives CDR1 MNHEY, CDR2 SVGAGI. The CDR3, as DNA: TGTGCCAGCAGGATAGAAGCTAACTATGGCTACACCTTC. Translating it yields CASRIEANYGYTF.

A single count supports this clone. The rearrangement joins TRBV12-5 to TRBJ1-5, with no clear D. V shed 2 bases and J shed 0 bases, with 8 bases lying between them. From germline, CDR1 is LGHNT and CDR2 FRNRAP. The CDR3 is 15 residues long. CDR3 DNA sequence: TGTGCTAGTGGTTTGCCCCAGCATAGCAATCAGCCCCAGCATTTT. Translation gives CASGLPQHSNQPQHF.

This clone appeared a single time. The chain joins TRBV19 to TRBJ1-5; TRBD1 aligns across 9 bases. V trimming: 7 bases; J trimming: 2 bases; junction bases outside the gene matches: 6. CDR1 LNHDA and CDR2 SQIVND come from the germline V gene (reference sequence). The length of the CDR3 is 15 residues. CDR3 loop: CASTPDRGRNQPQHF. As DNA, the CDR3 is TGTGCCAGTACCCCGGACAGGGGTCGCAATCAGCCCCAGCATTTT.

This clone was counted once. CDR3 region: CASSLLVAPGELFF. The CDR3 DNA follows: TGTGCCAGCAGCTTACTGGTCGCTCCCGGGGAGCTGTTTTTT. This chain joins TRBV7-8 and TRBJ2-2, with no clear D. CDR3 size: 14 residues. CDR1 is SGHVS, CDR2 FQNEAQ, per germline. V lost 2 bases to trimming and J lost 6 bases, with 10 bases between them.

The table lists this clone with a count of one. V gene TRBV29-1 combines with J gene TRBJ2-2, with unresolved D. The CDR3 covers 16 residues. CDR1 is SQVTM and CDR2 is ANQGSEA in the germline V gene. Trimming pared 0 bases from V and 1 base from J, leaving 12 bases between. As DNA, the CDR3 is TGCAGCGTTGAAGATTGGTACGGATGGAACACCGGGGAGCTGTTTTTT. This gives the protein CSVEDWYGWNTGELFF.